Described below is a single T cell receptor beta chain sequence and its context. The antigen is not known. What was amplified from RNA transcripts were TCR beta CDR3 regions. A set of HTBI primers served as the primers for a first-round RT-PCR of the TCR CDR3. TCRdb re-analysed the multiplex PCR reads in MiXCR, keeping a single row per CDR3 protein. The profile shows roughly 800,000 distinct CDR3 sequences, 35% to 40% of them singletons. The sample belongs to a study of T cells in Graves' hyperthyroidism and ophthalmopathy. General study results and limits: The majority of expanded thyroid clonotypes above 0.001 also appeared in blood.

This CDR3 comprises 14 residues. V was trimmed by 3 bases and J by 7 bases, leaving 12 bases between them. Germline lookup yields CDR1 WSHSY and CDR2 SAAADI. Patients aged 18 to 65 with hyperthyroidism were newly diagnosed, with duration under 2 months. In making diagnoses, clinical symptoms, serum thyroxine and TRAb, thyroid ultrasound and orbital computed tomography were all used. Isolation of PBMCs was performed on around 10 ml fresh peripheral blood. This TCR was sampled from a man between 18 and 35 years old with Graves' hyperthyroidism. Sequenced sample: blood. This chain links TRBV10-2 with TRBJ1-4, with unresolved D. CDR3 loop: CASSETEGVEKLFF. As DNA, the CDR3 is TGCGCCAGCAGTGAAACAGAGGGCGTTGAAAAACTGTTTTTT.